This TCR beta chain was captured by sequencing in a study of blood T cell repertoires in COVID-19. At the level of the study: PBMCs, B-cell-depleted T cells, or T cells were the source of the cDNA or gDNA that made up the material.

This CDR3 comprises 14 residues. In the original analysis: The assay estimated nucleated cells by amplifying reference gene primers. Profiling relied on immunoSEQ multiplex PCR, and the TCRdb table lists in-frame clones only, not all of them. V and J calls and clone size come straight from that table; D and trimming were deduced from the DNA. The profile shows around 100,000 clones, more than 85% of them singletons. The TCR was taken from a man aged 25 to 40 in a cohort sampled during active COVID-19. The V and J genes are TRBV1 and TRBJ1-1; no DNA check was done on the table's D call, TRBD1. TRBV1 is marked as a pseudogene. Sequences were obtained from peripheral blood. CDR3 residues: CTSSLRQVNTEAFF. CDR3 DNA sequence: TGCACCAGCAGCCTCCGACAGGTTAACACTGAAGCTTTCTTT.